Presented here are 5 T cell receptor beta chains from one specimen sequenced in a study of T cells in Graves' hyperthyroidism and ophthalmopathy. It was RNA transcripts that yielded the amplified TCR beta CDR3 regions. The TCR CDR3 was amplified in a first-round RT-PCR using the HTBI primer set. TCRdb called the multiplex PCR reads again in MiXCR, with one record for every CDR3 protein. In the table there are roughly 700,000 distinct CDR3 sequences, just over 35% of which are singletons. Sequenced material: blood. These receptors were obtained from a woman in her thirties or forties with Graves' hyperthyroidism.

A note on this clonotype: A clone one base away is much larger, so this may be a read error. This sequence joins TRBV7-2 and TRBJ1-2, with D perhaps matching TRBD1 (6 bases). Germline CDR1 is SGHTA and CDR2 is FQGNSA. Trimming removed 6 bases from V and 3 bases from J, with 14 bases in between. CDR3 length: 14 amino acids. DNA of the CDR3: TGTGCCAGCAGGGATCGACAGGTCCACTATGGCTACACCTTC. Its protein is CASRDRQVHYGYTF. Supplemented by reference TRBV7-2 and TRBJ1-2, the full variable domain reads GAGVSQSPSNKVTEKGKDVELRCDPISGHTALYWYRQSLGQGLEFLIYFQGNSAPDKSGLPSDRFSAERTGGSVSTLTIQRTQQEDSAVYLCASRDRQVHYGYTFGSGTRLTVV.

The chain uses TRBV29-1 and TRBJ2-7; D unclear. The CDR3 is 13 residues long. CDR1 is SQVTM, CDR2 ANQGSEA, per germline. The V and J ends lost 5 bases and 4 bases respectively, with 15 bases between them. Here the CDR3 reads CSVWTLDSYEQYF. The CDR3 nucleotides read TGCAGCGTTTGGACGCTAGATTCTTACGAGCAGTACTTC.

This clonotype was counted many times. The chain carries TRBV7-8 and TRBJ1-2; D possibly corresponds to TRBD1 (6 bases). The CDR3 extends over 15 amino acids. Trimming removed 5 bases at V and 2 bases at J, with 15 bases between. Looked up from germline, CDR1 is SGHVS and CDR2 is FQNEAQ. In DNA, the CDR3 is TGTGCCAGCAGCCCCCCACAGGGCTACAACTATGGCTACACCTTC. Translating it yields CASSPPQGYNYGYTF.

The CDR3 DNA sequence: TGCGCCAGCAGTGAAGCGGGATCCGATTACAATGAGCAGTTCTTC. Amino acids: CASSEAGSDYNEQFF. V and J are TRBV10-1 and TRBJ2-1, with TRBD2 identical over 7 bases. Trimming cost V 3 bases and J 4 bases; bases outside gene matches: 6. CDR1 WNHNN and CDR2 SYGVQD come from the germline V gene (reference sequence). The CDR3 loop spans 15 amino acids.

This clonotype was counted between two and nine times. V gene TRBV13 combines with J gene TRBJ2-2; D is unresolved. This CDR3 comprises 14 residues. V gave up 1 base and J gave up 6 bases, with 9 bases separating them. Germline V CDR1 and CDR2: PRHDT, FYEKMQ (reference sequence). CDR3 residues: CASSLDRVSGELFF. The CDR3, as DNA: TGTGCCAGCAGCTTAGATAGAGTCTCCGGGGAGCTGTTTTTT.